These 24 T cell receptor beta chains originate from one sample sequenced in a study of CD8 T cells in Susac syndrome. With random hexamers, reverse transcription was performed on about 0.45 to 1 ug of RNA. TCRdb reprocessed the immunoSEQ multiplex PCR reads with MiXCR, giving one entry per CDR3 protein. The table lists 250,000 to 350,000 distinct CDR3 sequences, about 91% of them singletons. Source material: CD4+ T cells from PBMCs. These receptor sequences come from a human donor with multiple sclerosis.

The chain recombines TRBV5-4 with TRBJ1-1; unclear D gene. The CDR3 covers 15 residues. Germline V gene sequence: CDR1 SGHNT, CDR2 YYREEE (reference sequence). Trimming pared 5 bases from V and 1 base from J, leaving 15 bases between. The CDR3: CASRLHPSSNTEAFF. In DNA form, the CDR3 reads TGTGCCAGCAGGCTTCACCCCAGCTCGAACACTGAAGCTTTCTTT.

This clonotype was observed a few times. V gene TRBV12-3 or TRBV12-4 combines with J gene TRBJ2-7, with D maybe TRBD2 (5 bases). Trimming pared 0 bases from V and 4 bases from J, leaving 10 bases between. This CDR3 comprises 14 residues. CDR3 DNA sequence: TGTGCCAGCAGTTTAGCTGGCGGAGGTTACGAGCAGTACTTC. Protein product: CASSLAGGGYEQYF.

This clonotype has a handful of counts. The chain couples TRBV7-9 to TRBJ2-2; D could derive from TRBD1 or TRBD2 (6 bases each). The CDR3 is made up of 13 amino acids. Trimming took off 6 bases at V and 6 bases at J, with 11 bases between the two ends. Per germline, CDR1 SEHNR and CDR2 FQNEAQ (reference sequence). CDR3 loop: CASRPGGPGELFF. The CDR3 coding sequence is TGTGCCAGCAGACCTGGGGGGCCCGGGGAGCTGTTTTTT. Using reference TRBV7-9 and TRBJ2-2 for the parts outside the CDR3, the full variable domain is DTGVSQNPRHKITKRGQNVTFRCDPISEHNRLYWYRQTLGQGPEFLTYFQNEAQLEKSRLLSDRFSAERPKGSFSTLEIQRTEQGDSAMYLCASRPGGPGELFFGEGSRLTVL.

CDR3 DNA sequence: TGTGCCAGCAGCCAGCCGGGGGCTGAGCAGTTCTTC. Translating gives CASSQPGAEQFF. The chain has TRBV3-1 and TRBJ2-1; D tentatively reads TRBD1 or TRBD2 (6 bases each). Per germline, CDR1 LGHDT and CDR2 YNNKEL (reference sequence). Trimming removed 3 bases from V and 9 bases from J, with 9 bases in between. The length of the CDR3 is 12 residues.

The chain links TRBV19 to TRBJ1-2; no firm D call. This CDR3 is 13 amino acids long. CDR1 LNHDA and CDR2 SQIVND come from the germline V gene (reference sequence). V lost 4 bases and J lost 8, with 14 bases in between. CDR3 residues: CASSTRTDLGYTF. CDR3 coding DNA: TGTGCCAGTAGTACCCGGACGGACTTGGGCTACACCTTC.

The genes are TRBV7-3 and TRBJ2-2; D perhaps matches TRBD2 (7 bases). Germline assignment: CDR1 SGHTA and CDR2 FQGTGA. V lost 2 bases and J lost 6, with 10 bases in between. This CDR3 contains 14 residues. CDR3 residues: CASSLGGGPGELFF. Here the CDR3 DNA reads TGTGCCAGCAGCTTAGGCGGGGGCCCCGGGGAGCTGTTTTTT.

This chain uses TRBV6-2 or TRBV6-3 with TRBJ2-5; D could derive from TRBD1 or TRBD2 (6 bases each). CDR1 is MNHEY, CDR2 SVGEGT, per germline. The CDR3 sequence is 16 residues long. V lost 4 bases and J lost 4, with 19 bases in between. The CDR3 loop is CASSFPPLGGRETQYF. In nucleotides, the CDR3 is TGTGCCAGCAGTTTCCCCCCTCTTGGGGGGCGAGAGACCCAGTACTTC.

The V call is TRBV20-1, the J call TRBJ2-7; the D gene is possibly TRBD1 (6 bases). V lost 0 bases and J 2 bases, leaving 14 bases between the germline ends. The CDR3 is made up of 15 amino acids. Looked up from germline, CDR1 is DFQATT and CDR2 is SNEGSKA (reference sequence). DNA of the CDR3: TGCAGTGCTAGAGATATTAATGGGGGCCCCTACGAGCAGTACTTC. Translating it yields CSARDINGGPYEQYF.

This clonotype was seen a single time. This chain uses TRBV7-3 with TRBJ2-1; 7 bases map to TRBD2. Germline V gene data show CDR1 as SGHTA and CDR2 as FQGTGA. With 4 bases clipped from V and 0 bases from J, the junction kept 3 bases outside the gene matches. There are 15 residues in the CDR3. The CDR3 DNA is TGTGCCAGCAGCTCCCTAGCGGTCTCCTACAATGAGCAGTTCTTC. Protein sequence: CASSSLAVSYNEQFF.

The chain has TRBV9 and TRBJ2-1; unclear D gene. The germline gives CDR1 SGDLS, CDR2 YYNGEE. V lost 3 bases, J lost 7 bases, and 17 bases lay in between. This CDR3 region has 15 residues. The CDR3 reads CASSASIDLPNEQFF. DNA of the CDR3: TGTGCCAGCAGCGCCTCCATAGACCTTCCAAATGAGCAGTTCTTC.

The rearrangement links TRBV6-5 to TRBJ1-5; 7 nucleotides agree with TRBD1. V was pared by 6 bases and J by 5 bases, with 10 bases of the junction left unmatched. Germline CDR1 MNHEY, CDR2 SVGAGI. This CDR3 comprises 15 residues. DNA of the CDR3: TGTGCCAGCAGACAGACAGGGTTCCCTCATCAGCCCCAGCATTTT. Protein: CASRQTGFPHQPQHF.

The CDR3 spells CASSGGATWEQTQYF. In nucleotides, the CDR3 is TGTGCCAGTAGTGGAGGAGCCACCTGGGAGCAGACCCAGTACTTC. This chain connects TRBV19 to TRBJ2-5, with D possibly matching TRBD2 (5 bases). There are 15 residues in the CDR3. The V and J ends lost 5 bases and 6 bases respectively, with 19 bases between them. Germline loops: CDR1 LNHDA, CDR2 SQIVND (reference sequence).

The V call is TRBV27, the J call TRBJ2-2; no definite D call. Trimming removed 7 bases at V and 1 base at J, with 10 bases between. Germline CDR1 MNHEY, CDR2 SMNVEV (reference sequence). CDR3 size: 14 residues. The CDR3 sequence: CASISRMNTGELFF. CDR3 in DNA: TGTGCCAGCATCTCCAGGATGAACACCGGGGAGCTGTTTTTT.

The V and J genes are TRBV18 and TRBJ1-1; possibly TRBD1 for D (5 bases). Germline V gene data show CDR1 as KGHSH and CDR2 as LQKENI. V lost 8 bases to trimming and J lost 3 bases, with 25 bases between them. This CDR3 has 17 amino acids. This CDR3 reads CASAPPPKGPGHTEAFF. DNA of the CDR3: TGTGCCAGCGCTCCGCCGCCGAAGGGCCCAGGGCACACTGAAGCTTTCTTT.

The chain employs TRBV15 and TRBJ2-3; TRBD2 aligns across 14 bases. This CDR3 has 19 residues. CDR1 is LNHNV, CDR2 YYDKDF, per germline (reference sequence). V lost 2 bases to trimming and J lost 2 bases; unmatched junction nucleotides: 9. CDR3 nucleotides: TGTGCCACCAGCAGACCCCGACCGGGACTAGCGGGGGACACAGATACGCAGTATTTT. It yields the protein CATSRPRPGLAGDTDTQYF.

The chain employs TRBV14 and TRBJ2-5; a possible D gene is TRBD2 (5 bases). V lost 4 bases and J lost 7, with 13 bases in between. Per germline, CDR1 SGHDN and CDR2 FVKESK. The CDR3 spans 13 residues. The CDR3 region has the DNA TGTGCCAGCAGCCGATCAGGACTTCGGACCCAGTACTTC. This codes for CASSRSGLRTQYF.

This chain uses TRBV6-5 with TRBJ1-2; the D gene is possibly TRBD1 (6 bases). Germline-derived CDR1 and CDR2 are MNHEY and SVGAGI. The CDR3 contains 15 residues. V gave up 6 bases and J gave up 9 bases, with 23 bases separating them. Written as DNA, the CDR3 is TGTGCCAGCAGAGTTTATCAAGGGACATATGTTAGCTACACCTTC. Translating gives CASRVYQGTYVSYTF.

The rearrangement joins TRBV29-1 to TRBJ1-1, with TRBD1 as a possible D gene (6 bases). The CDR3 spans 14 residues. Trimming removed 4 bases at V and 5 bases at J, with 17 bases between. Germline-derived CDR1 and CDR2 are SQVTM and ANQGSEA. The CDR3 sequence is CSVVVQGSYTEAFF. Here the CDR3 DNA reads TGCAGCGTTGTAGTACAGGGATCATATACTGAAGCTTTCTTT.

This chain links TRBV3-1 with TRBJ1-2; TRBD1 might be the D (5 bases). The CDR3 extends over 14 amino acids. Trimming removed 0 bases at V and 7 bases at J, with 12 bases between. The germline gives CDR1 LGHDT, CDR2 YNNKEL (reference sequence). The CDR3 DNA is TGTGCCAGCAGCCAAGAGGGACGGGCGCCTGGCTACACCTTC. Residues: CASSQEGRAPGYTF.

The chain uses TRBV12-3 or TRBV12-4 and TRBJ1-1; possibly TRBD1 for D (5 bases). V was cut by 2 bases and J by 1 base, with 26 bases left in between. The CDR3 loop spans 20 amino acids. In DNA form, the CDR3 reads TGTGCCAGCAGTTTAATCCGGGGGGACCCAATTAAGCCCGGGAACACTGAAGCTTTCTTT. It codes for CASSLIRGDPIKPGNTEAFF.

This clonotype appeared a single time. The chain uses TRBV20-1 and TRBJ1-1, with no clear D. CDR1 and CDR2 (germline): DFQATT, SNEGSKA (reference sequence). The CDR3 is 13 amino acids. The V end lost 5 bases, the J end lost 1 base, and 11 bases lay between the germline ends. The CDR3 reads CSAGDQSNTEAFF. CDR3 bases: TGCAGTGCTGGTGACCAGTCGAACACTGAAGCTTTCTTT.

The V gene is TRBV5-1, the J gene TRBJ2-7; D tentatively reads TRBD1 or TRBD2 (5 bases each). The CDR3 consists of 15 residues. Germline CDR1 reads SGHRS; CDR2 reads YFSETQ. V gave up 3 bases and J gave up 2 bases, with 15 bases separating them. As DNA, the CDR3 is TGCGCCAGCAGCTCGGAGACCGGGACGACCTACGAGCAGTACTTC. Protein product: CASSSETGTTYEQYF.

The chain is built from TRBV7-3 and TRBJ2-3, with D perhaps matching TRBD2 (6 bases). Trimming left V 2 bases short and J 8 bases short, with 14 bases between. The CDR3 runs 14 residues. The germline gives CDR1 SGHTA, CDR2 FQGTGA. The CDR3 is CASSLDSGPGTQYF. The CDR3 DNA is TGTGCCAGCAGCTTAGATAGCGGCCCCGGTACGCAGTATTTT.

This rearrangement joins TRBV7-2 to TRBJ1-1, with D perhaps matching TRBD1 (5 bases). The CDR3 is 16 residues long. Between the trimmed V and J ends, which lost 0 bases and 5 bases, there was a span of 16 bases. Per the germline V gene, CDR1 is SGHTA and CDR2 is FQGNSA. CDR3 protein: CASSLAGTARSTEAFF. The CDR3 DNA follows: TGTGCCAGCAGCTTAGCCGGGACCGCGAGATCGACTGAAGCTTTCTTT.